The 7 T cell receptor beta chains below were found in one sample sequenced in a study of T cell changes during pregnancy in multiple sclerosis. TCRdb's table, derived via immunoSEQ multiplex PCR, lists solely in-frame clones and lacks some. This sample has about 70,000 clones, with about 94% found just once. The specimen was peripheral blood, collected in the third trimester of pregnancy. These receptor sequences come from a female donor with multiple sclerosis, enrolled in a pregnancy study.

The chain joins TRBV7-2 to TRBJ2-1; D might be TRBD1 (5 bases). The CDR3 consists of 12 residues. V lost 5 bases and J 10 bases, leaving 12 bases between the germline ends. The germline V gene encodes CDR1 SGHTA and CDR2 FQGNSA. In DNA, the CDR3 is TGTGCCAGCAGCCGAGACAGAATAGAGCAGTTCTTC. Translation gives CASSRDRIEQFF.

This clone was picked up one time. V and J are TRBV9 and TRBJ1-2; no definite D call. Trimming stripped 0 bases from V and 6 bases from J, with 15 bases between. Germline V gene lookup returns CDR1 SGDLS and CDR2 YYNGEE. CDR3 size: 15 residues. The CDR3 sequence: CASSVEGSSGDGYTF. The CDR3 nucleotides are TGTGCCAGCAGCGTAGAAGGCAGCTCCGGGGATGGCTACACCTTC. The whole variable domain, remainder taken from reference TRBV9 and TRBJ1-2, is DSGVTQTPKHLITATGQRVTLRCSPRSGDLSVYWYQQSLDQGLQFLIQYYNGEERAKGNILERFSAQQFPDLHSELNLSSLELGDSALYFCASSVEGSSGDGYTFGSGTRLTVV.

CDR3 bases: TGTGCCAGCAGGGACTTGACAGGGCTCAACGAGCAGTACTTC. Its translation is CASRDLTGLNEQYF. The rearrangement joins TRBV2 to TRBJ2-7, with 7 bases matching TRBD1. Germline lookup yields CDR1 SNHLY and CDR2 FYNNEI. V was clipped by 6 bases and J by 5 bases; unmatched bases: 10. The CDR3 is 14 amino acids.

DNA for the CDR3: TGTGCCAGCAGCTTAGCGGCGGGGCATCCCTGGGGCACTGAAGCTTTCTTT. Residues: CASSLAAGHPWGTEAFF. The chain has TRBV11-1 and TRBJ1-1; D perhaps matches TRBD1 (5 bases). CDR3 size: 17 residues. The germline CDR1 and CDR2 sequences are SGHAT and FQDESV (reference sequence). Deletions cut 0 bases from V and 4 bases from J, with 18 bases between.

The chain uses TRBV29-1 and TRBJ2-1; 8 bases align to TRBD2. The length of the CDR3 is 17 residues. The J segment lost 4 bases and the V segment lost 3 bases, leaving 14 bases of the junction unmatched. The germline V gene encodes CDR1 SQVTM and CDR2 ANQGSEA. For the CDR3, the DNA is TGCAGCGTTGACAAAAGGACTAGCACTTTAAGATACAATGAGCAGTTCTTC. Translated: CSVDKRTSTLRYNEQFF.

In nucleotides, the CDR3 is TGCGCCAGCCATGTGGGGGCCGGGGCCAACGTCCTGACTTTC. Amino acids: CASHVGAGANVLTF. The chain uses TRBV5-1 and TRBJ2-6, with D tentatively TRBD1 (6 bases). CDR3 length: 14 amino acids. V gave up 7 bases and J gave up 4 bases, with 12 bases separating them. Per the germline V gene, CDR1 is SGHRS and CDR2 is YFSETQ.

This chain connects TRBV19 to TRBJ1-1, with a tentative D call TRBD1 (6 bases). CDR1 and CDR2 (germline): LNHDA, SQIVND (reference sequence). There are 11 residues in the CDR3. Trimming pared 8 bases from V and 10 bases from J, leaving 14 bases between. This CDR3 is CASAQGPRAFF. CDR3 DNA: TGTGCCAGTGCCCAGGGGCCCCGAGCTTTCTTT.